The clone carrying this T cell receptor beta chain was found a few times. Antigen: not known. TCRdb reprocessed the 5' RACE reads via MiXCR and lists one record per CDR3 protein. The sample has 250,000 to 300,000 distinct CDR3 sequences, about 8.9% seen once. CDR1 is ENHRY, CDR2 SYGVKD, per germline. Trimming took 0 bases from V and 1 from J, leaving 8 bases between them. This CDR3 region has 15 residues. The sample belongs to a study of identical twins. Study observations and caveats: A partial confounding effect on zero-insertion analyses could come from invariant MAIT and iNKT cells.

All of the donors were Caucasians in good health. This sample also belongs to another study, concerning yellow fever vaccine responses in identical twins. That paper adds: Twins' vaccine T cell response reportedly seemed partly convergent, partly personalized.

The sample was CD8+ T cells sorted from blood. This sequence joins TRBV10-3 and TRBJ2-3; D gene ambiguous. The TCR sequence derives from a young woman in good health. This chain's CDR3 is CAISESGMGTDTQYF. In DNA form, the CDR3 reads TGTGCCATCAGTGAGTCAGGTATGGGCACAGATACGCAGTATTTT.